This record covers a single T cell receptor beta chain. Its antigen is not known. The germline V gene has CDR1 SGHDN and CDR2 FVKESK. The CDR3 consists of 15 residues. J was trimmed by 6 bases and V by 4 bases; bases with no gene match: 5. The assay was immunoSEQ multiplex PCR, and TCRdb's table has in-frame clones only and misses some. The sample carries more than 40,000 clones, around 90% recorded once. Blood CD4+ CD25-low CD127-high conventional T cells supplied the genomic DNA template. These data come from a study of regulatory and conventional T cells in RAG deficiency. General observations from the study: Shannon entropy fell and Simpson indices rose in RAG-deficient patients.

These data were likewise used in another study, on regulatory T cells. That investigation notes: Amplification used 52 TRBV primers and 13 TRBJ primers. Regulatory T cells showed the strongest V-J pair restriction and V/J gene skewing among patient repertoires.

This chain links TRBV14 with TRBJ2-2; 10 bases fit TRBD1. The sequencing input was CD4+ effector T cells sorted from blood. The clonotype originates from a human donor in good health. CDR3 bases: TGTGCCAGCAGCCGGGGACAGGGGAAATCCGGGGAGCTGTTTTTT. The encoded protein is CASSRGQGKSGELFF. Full variable domain (remainder filled in from reference TRBV14 and TRBJ2-2): EAGVTQFPSHSVIEKGQTVTLRCDPISGHDNLYWYRRVMGKEIKFLLHFVKESKQDESGMPNNRFLAERTGGTYSTLKVQPAELEDSGVYFCASSRGQGKSGELFFGEGSRLTVL.